Following are 22 T cell receptor beta chains from one sample sequenced in a study of CD8+ T cells in alopecia areata. The treatment: oral pan-JAK inhibitor, 5-10 mg twice daily. RNA extraction was followed by reverse transcription into cDNA, which acted as the sequencing template. Libraries were prepared by immunoSEQ multiplex PCR; TCRdb keeps only in-frame clonotypes and omits some of them. The sample has 100,000 to 130,000 clones, 84% seen once. The sample was CD8+ T cells sorted from blood, taken at week 24, from a patient treated with tofacitinib. These receptors were taken from a human donor with alopecia areata.

The chain couples TRBV25-1 to TRBJ2-3, with D unclear. V lost 4 bases and J 5 bases, leaving 10 bases between the germline ends. CDR3 length: 13 amino acids. Germline CDR1 reads MGHDK; CDR2 reads SYGVNS. The CDR3 DNA is TGTGCCAGCAGTGTCTATATAGGAGATACGCAGTATTTT. The encoded protein is CASSVYIGDTQYF.

This rearrangement joins TRBV12-5 to TRBJ1-1; D might be TRBD1 (5 bases). The CDR3 contains 18 residues. Germline assignment: CDR1 LGHNT and CDR2 FRNRAP. V was clipped by 1 base and J by 0 bases, with 18 bases between them. The CDR3 DNA sequence: TGTGCTAGTGGTTTGGCACAGGTCGGAGGGCCCATGAACACTGAAGCTTTCTTT. It yields the protein CASGLAQVGGPMNTEAFF.

Concerning this clone: A junction end diverges from the germline sequence, so it may reflect a read error. This chain connects TRBV7-2 to TRBJ2-3; TRBD2 is a possible D gene (5 bases). This CDR3 contains 12 residues. Germline V gene sequence: CDR1 SGHTA, CDR2 FQGNSA. The CDR3 DNA reads as TGTGCCAGCAGCTGGGCCGACTACCGTCTGAATTTT. This translates into CASSWADYRLNF.

This clone showed up just a few times. CDR3 amino acids: CASSFTGSTDTQYF. CDR3 DNA: TGTGCCAGCAGCTTTACAGGGAGCACAGATACGCAGTATTTT. The V and J genes are TRBV7-2 and TRBJ2-3; a possible D gene is TRBD1 (6 bases). CDR3 length: 14 amino acids. Germline values: CDR1 SGHTA, CDR2 FQGNSA. V was cut by 3 bases and J by 0 bases, with 7 bases left in between. Using reference TRBV7-2 and TRBJ2-3 for the parts outside the CDR3, the full variable domain is GAGVSQSPSNKVTEKGKDVELRCDPISGHTALYWYRQSLGQGLEFLIYFQGNSAPDKSGLPSDRFSAERTGGSVSTLTIQRTQQEDSAVYLCASSFTGSTDTQYFGPGTRLTVL.

This sequence joins TRBV7-2 and TRBJ2-3, with D unresolved. Germline CDR1 reads SGHTA; CDR2 reads FQGNSA. This CDR3 is built from 16 residues. V shed 4 bases and J shed 1 base, with 15 bases lying between them. This CDR3 is CASSSPNELGTDTQYF. CDR3 sequence (DNA): TGTGCCAGCAGCTCTCCTAACGAGTTGGGCACAGATACGCAGTATTTT.

This chain uses TRBV18 with TRBJ2-1; possibly TRBD2 for D (6 bases). V lost 2 bases to trimming and J lost 0 bases, with 8 bases between them. The CDR3 covers 15 residues. The germline CDR1 and CDR2 sequences are KGHSH and LQKENI. CDR3 coding DNA: TGTGCCAGCTCACCATCCGGGGGCTCCTACAATGAGCAGTTCTTC. Its translation: CASSPSGGSYNEQFF. The variable domain in full, with the rest retrieved from reference TRBV18 and TRBJ2-1, is NAGVMQNPRHLVRRRGQEARLRCSPMKGHSHVYWYRQLPEEGLKFMVYLQKENIIDESGMPKERFSAEFPKEGPSILRIQQVVRGDSAAYFCASSPSGGSYNEQFFGPGTRLTVL.

The rearrangement uses TRBV6-4 and TRBJ2-7, with D unclear. The germline V gene encodes CDR1 MRHNA and CDR2 SNTAGT. The CDR3 has 16 amino acids. V gave up 4 bases and J gave up 2 bases, with 18 bases separating them. The CDR3 bases are TGTGCCAGCAGTGCGTATGTGGGGATGGGAACCTACGAGCAGTACTTC. Its translation: CASSAYVGMGTYEQYF.

The V and J genes are TRBV9 and TRBJ1-4; D perhaps matches TRBD1 (6 bases). The V gene lost 4 bases and the J gene lost 4 bases, with 8 bases spanning the gap. The CDR3 length is 13 residues. CDR1 and CDR2 from the germline V gene are SGDLS and YYNGEE. The CDR3 nucleotides are TGTGCCAGCAGCCCCAGGGGTAATGAAAAACTGTTTTTT. This codes for CASSPRGNEKLFF.

The gene calls are TRBV27 and TRBJ1-1, with D possibly being TRBD1 (5 bases). The CDR3 spans 14 residues. The ends were cut back, 6 bases at V and 7 bases at J, with 18 bases in the middle. Germline CDR1 is MNHEY and CDR2 is SMNVEV (reference sequence). In nucleotides, the CDR3 is TGTGCCAGCAGGGACCGAGAACAGGAAAATGAAGCTTTCTTT. Protein product: CASRDREQENEAFF.

Of note for this clone: Other DNA sequences of this sample code for an identical CDR3. The chain joins TRBV7-9 to TRBJ2-7, with D possibly being TRBD2 (5 bases). CDR3 size: 14 residues. CDR1 is SEHNR, CDR2 FQNEAQ, per germline (reference sequence). V gave up 1 base and J gave up 2 bases, with 9 bases separating them. The CDR3 loop is CASSLGAGPYEQYF. The CDR3 bases are TGTGCCAGCAGCTTAGGGGCGGGCCCCTACGAGCAGTACTTC.

This rearrangement joins TRBV5-6 to TRBJ2-2; 10 nucleotides match TRBD2. CDR1 and CDR2 (germline): SGHDT, YYEEEE. J gave up 0 bases and V 4 bases, and 6 bases lay outside the gene matches. The CDR3 has 17 amino acids. The CDR3 nucleotides read TGTGCCAGCAGCGCAGGACTAGCGGATACGAACACCGGGGAGCTGTTTTTT. Amino acids: CASSAGLADTNTGELFF.

The chain joins TRBV7-6 to TRBJ2-7; the match to TRBD2 covers 15 bases. CDR1 and CDR2 from the germline V gene are SGHVS and FNYEAQ. After removal of 5 bases from V and 7 bases from J, the junction contained 9 bases not matched to a gene. The CDR3 loop spans 16 amino acids. CDR3 region: CASSGWTSGGAREQYF. The CDR3 region has the DNA TGTGCCAGCAGCGGGTGGACTAGCGGGGGGGCCAGAGAGCAGTACTTC.

The chain carries TRBV7-3 and TRBJ2-3; no firm D call. The V gene lost 5 bases and the J gene lost 4 bases, with 10 bases spanning the gap. Germline loops: CDR1 SGHTA, CDR2 FQGTGA. The CDR3 runs to 13 residues. The CDR3 here is CASSPTDPDTQYF. The CDR3, as DNA: TGTGCCAGCAGCCCCACGGACCCAGATACGCAGTATTTT.

The chain combines TRBV27 with TRBJ2-2; TRBD1 is a possible D gene (6 bases). V was pared by 4 bases and J by 0 bases, with 12 bases between. Germline assignment: CDR1 MNHEY and CDR2 SMNVEV (reference sequence). The CDR3 is made up of 16 amino acids. The CDR3, as DNA: TGTGCCAGCAGTTCGATCAGGGGCCCGAACACCGGGGAGCTGTTTTTT. It yields the protein CASSSIRGPNTGELFF.

This clone was detected only once. The chain has TRBV6-6 and TRBJ2-7, with a weak D call TRBD1 (5 bases). Germline assignment: CDR1 MNHNY and CDR2 SVGAGI (reference sequence). V was cut by 5 bases and J by 2 bases, with 16 bases left in between. The CDR3 has 15 amino acids. The CDR3 loop is CASSQTTTVTYEQYF. CDR3 coding DNA: TGTGCCAGCAGTCAAACTACGACAGTTACCTACGAGCAGTACTTC.

Only one count was recorded for this clone. The chain employs TRBV19 and TRBJ2-2, with 12 bases lining up with TRBD1. Germline assignment: CDR1 LNHDA and CDR2 SQIVND (reference sequence). This CDR3 is built from 19 residues. Losses at the gene ends were 0 bases for V and 4 bases for J; bases not matched to a gene: 9. CDR3 amino acids: CASSIDLGTGGAGTGELFF. The CDR3 nucleotides are TGTGCCAGTAGTATAGATCTGGGGACAGGGGGCGCCGGCACCGGGGAGCTGTTTTTT.

The sample holds one count of this clone. The gene calls are TRBV13 and TRBJ2-7, with D perhaps matching TRBD1 (6 bases). Trimming took 2 bases from V and 4 from J, leaving 6 bases between them. Per germline, CDR1 PRHDT and CDR2 FYEKMQ (reference sequence). The CDR3 length is 12 residues. The CDR3 here is CASSLRGYEQYF. The CDR3 DNA sequence: TGTGCCAGCAGCTTAAGGGGGTACGAGCAGTACTTC.

The CDR3, as DNA: TGTGCCAGCAGCTCCTGGAGGGCTCCGGAGACCCAGTACTTC. Its translation is CASSSWRAPETQYF. This chain links TRBV7-2 with TRBJ2-5, with D possibly being TRBD2 (6 bases). V was cut by 4 bases and J by 5 bases, with 14 bases left in between. Germline CDR1 SGHTA, CDR2 FQGNSA. The CDR3 has 14 residues. Full variable domain (missing parts from reference TRBV7-2 and TRBJ2-5): GAGVSQSPSNKVTEKGKDVELRCDPISGHTALYWYRQSLGQGLEFLIYFQGNSAPDKSGLPSDRFSAERTGGSVSTLTIQRTQQEDSAVYLCASSSWRAPETQYFGPGTRLLVL.

This clone showed up just a few times. The chain links TRBV19 to TRBJ2-2; no definite D call. The length of the CDR3 is 15 residues. V gave up 1 base and J gave up 4 bases, with 10 bases separating them. Germline-derived CDR1 and CDR2 are LNHDA and SQIVND (reference sequence). The CDR3 nucleotides read TGTGCCAGTAGTATAGGTGCCCGGGCCACCGGGGAGCTGTTTTTT. This gives the protein CASSIGARATGELFF.

The chain joins TRBV19 to TRBJ1-1; D uncertain. CDR1 and CDR2 from the germline V gene are LNHDA and SQIVND (reference sequence). V was clipped by 5 bases and J by 2 bases, with 9 bases between them. This CDR3 region has 13 residues. The CDR3 is CASSLRYNTEAFF. The CDR3 nucleotides are TGTGCCAGTAGTCTACGGTACAACACTGAAGCTTTCTTT.

The V gene is TRBV7-9, the J gene TRBJ2-7; no definite D call. Trimming cost V 3 bases and J 5 bases, with 5 bases left between them. The germline CDR1 and CDR2 sequences are SEHNR and FQNEAQ (reference sequence). This CDR3 has 11 residues. CDR3 DNA sequence: TGTGCCAGCAGCTTCGAGGACGAGCAGTACTTC. Encoded protein: CASSFEDEQYF.

The chain uses TRBV7-2 and TRBJ2-3; 8 bases match TRBD2. Trimming cost V 5 bases and J 1 base; bases outside gene matches: 5. The germline V gene has CDR1 SGHTA and CDR2 FQGNSA. This CDR3 has 15 amino acids. CDR3: CASSPAGGRTDTQYF. Here the CDR3 DNA reads TGTGCCAGCAGCCCGGCGGGGGGCCGCACAGATACGCAGTATTTT. Complete variable domain (other parts from reference TRBV7-2 and TRBJ2-3): GAGVSQSPSNKVTEKGKDVELRCDPISGHTALYWYRQSLGQGLEFLIYFQGNSAPDKSGLPSDRFSAERTGGSVSTLTIQRTQQEDSAVYLCASSPAGGRTDTQYFGPGTRLTVL.